These 21 T cell receptor beta chains share one sample of origin, sequenced in a study of shared clonotypes between healthy human individuals. The data were produced by immunoSEQ multiplex PCR, yet TCRdb's version contains in-frame clones alone and is incomplete. This table holds hundreds of thousands of clones, roughly 97% found once. The source material was naive CD4+ T cells sorted from blood. Noted subset: CD45RA+ positively selected. Receptor source: a woman aged 25 to 39 in good health.

The CDR3 DNA follows: TGTGCCAGCAGGGGTGTCATGAACACTGAAGCTTTCTTT. This sequence encodes CASRGVMNTEAFF. The chain employs TRBV28 and TRBJ1-1; no reliable D call. Trimming removed 6 bases at V and 0 bases at J, with 8 bases between. Germline CDR1 reads MDHEN; CDR2 reads SYDVKM. This CDR3 has 13 amino acids.

This sequence joins TRBV9 and TRBJ2-7; D perhaps matches TRBD1 (6 bases). V shed 2 bases and J shed 2 bases, with 14 bases lying between them. The germline V gene has CDR1 SGDLS and CDR2 YYNGEE. The CDR3 length is 15 residues. CDR3 in amino acids: CASSVGTGSTYEQYF. In DNA form, the CDR3 reads TGTGCCAGCAGCGTGGGCACAGGGAGCACCTACGAGCAGTACTTC.

V is TRBV7-8 and J is TRBJ2-1; 8 bases match TRBD2. Losses at the gene ends were 0 bases for V and 8 bases for J; bases not matched to a gene: 0. The CDR3 sequence is 13 residues long. Germline V CDR1 and CDR2: SGHVS, FQNEAQ. CDR3 sequence reads: CASSLAGLDEQFF. The DNA for the CDR3 is TGTGCCAGCAGCTTAGCGGGACTAGATGAGCAGTTCTTC.

This clone showed up just once. This chain links TRBV6-5 with TRBJ2-7; 8 bases align to TRBD2. The germline gives CDR1 MNHEY, CDR2 SVGAGI. After removal of 6 bases from V and 7 bases from J, the junction contained 11 bases not matched to a gene. The CDR3 totals 14 residues. The CDR3 nucleotides read TGTGCCAGCAGAAACCCGGGACTAGAACGGGAGCAGTACTTC. This sequence encodes CASRNPGLEREQYF.

The J gene is TRBJ1-2, the V gene TRBV7-9; 11 bases agree with TRBD1. The length of the CDR3 is 15 residues. Germline CDR1 is SEHNR and CDR2 is FQNEAQ (reference sequence). V was pared by 4 bases and J by 8 bases, with 9 bases of the junction left unmatched. CDR3 amino acids: CASSSNSGTGGGYTF. Written as DNA, the CDR3 is TGTGCCAGCAGCTCGAATTCCGGGACAGGGGGAGGCTACACCTTC.

V usage is TRBV7-2 and J usage is TRBJ2-2; no firm D call. Germline CDR1 and CDR2: SGHTA and FQGNSA. V lost 1 base to trimming and J lost 4 bases, with 7 bases between them. CDR3 length: 14 residues. CDR3 bases: TGTGCCAGCAGCTTAGGAGGTATCACCGGGGAGCTGTTTTTT. This gives the protein CASSLGGITGELFF.

V and J are TRBV27 and TRBJ1-3; D gene uncertain. Trimming stripped 0 bases from V and 4 bases from J, with 10 bases between. Germline CDR1 MNHEY, CDR2 SMNVEV (reference sequence). The CDR3 loop spans 15 amino acids. CDR3 in amino acids: CASSLSPEPGNTIYF. The CDR3 DNA reads as TGTGCCAGCAGTTTATCCCCTGAGCCCGGAAACACCATATATTTT.

This clone was counted a few times. V is TRBV7-9 and J is TRBJ1-5; 7 positions match TRBD1. Trimming took 5 bases from V and 7 from J; bases not matched to a gene: 5. Germline lookup yields CDR1 SEHNR and CDR2 FQNEAQ (reference sequence). This CDR3 is built from 13 residues. The CDR3 bases are TGTGCCAGCAGCGCGCGACAGGGCCAGCCCCAGCATTTT. This codes for CASSARQGQPQHF.

The gene calls are TRBV4-2 and TRBJ1-1; maybe TRBD1 (5 bases). The V gene lost 4 bases and the J gene lost 11 bases, with 14 bases spanning the gap. The V gene's germline CDR1 is LGHNA and CDR2 YNFKEQ. CDR3 length: 12 residues. The CDR3 region is CASSPRRGEAFF. DNA of the CDR3: TGTGCCAGCAGCCCGAGGCGGGGGGAGGCTTTCTTT.

V gene TRBV9 combines with J gene TRBJ2-5; possibly TRBD2 for D (6 bases). Trimming took off 4 bases at V and 11 bases at J, with 18 bases between the two ends. Germline-derived CDR1 and CDR2 are SGDLS and YYNGEE. The CDR3 length is 13 residues. The CDR3 region is CASSPTRSGEQYF. DNA of the CDR3: TGTGCCAGCAGCCCGACGCGTTCGGGGGAGCAGTACTTC.

This clone was picked up one time. This chain links TRBV5-1 with TRBJ2-2, with 9 bases that match TRBD1. J was trimmed by 4 bases and V by 4 bases; bases with no gene match: 8. This CDR3 is 16 amino acids long. CDR1 is SGHRS and CDR2 is YFSETQ in the germline V gene. The CDR3 is CASSLWTGVGTGELFF. In DNA, the CDR3 is TGCGCCAGCAGCCTCTGGACAGGGGTTGGCACCGGGGAGCTGTTTTTT.

The V gene is TRBV6-5, the J gene TRBJ2-5, with D perhaps matching TRBD2 (5 bases). Trimming removed 3 bases from V and 6 bases from J, with 17 bases in between. Germline-derived CDR1 and CDR2 are MNHEY and SVGAGI. The CDR3 is 15 residues long. The CDR3, as DNA: TGTGCCAGCAGTTATGGGGATTTGAGGAGGAAGACCCAGTACTTC. Translation: CASSYGDLRRKTQYF.

The chain carries TRBV30 and TRBJ2-3; 7 nucleotides agree with TRBD2. The junction had 6 bases not matched to a gene; V was cut back by 0 bases and J by 3 bases. This CDR3 spans 15 amino acids. Looked up from germline, CDR1 is GTSNPN and CDR2 is SVGIG (reference sequence). CDR3 nucleotide sequence: TGTGCCTGGAGTGTATCTGCGGGAGCTACAGATACGCAGTATTTT. Translating gives CAWSVSAGATDTQYF.

The chain carries TRBV11-2 and TRBJ1-1; 8 bases map to TRBD1. The J segment lost 3 bases and the V segment lost 6 bases, leaving 9 bases of the junction unmatched. Germline lookup yields CDR1 SGHAT and CDR2 FQNNGV. The CDR3 totals 15 residues. This CDR3 is CASRGGRGRDTEAFF. Written as DNA, the CDR3 is TGTGCCAGCAGGGGCGGCAGGGGGCGCGACACTGAAGCTTTCTTT.

This chain joins TRBV5-1 and TRBJ1-4, with TRBD1 identical over 7 bases. The germline gives CDR1 SGHRS, CDR2 YFSETQ. CDR3 length: 16 amino acids. The J segment lost 8 bases and the V segment lost 3 bases, leaving 13 bases of the junction unmatched. The CDR3 loop reads CASSSQTGRNEEKLFF. CDR3 nucleotides: TGCGCCAGCAGCTCGCAGACAGGGCGGAATGAAGAAAAACTGTTTTTT.

The chain couples TRBV20-1 to TRBJ1-2, with D possibly being TRBD1 (5 bases). CDR3 length: 11 amino acids. The V gene's germline CDR1 is DFQATT and CDR2 SNEGSKA (reference sequence). Trimming removed 1 base from V and 9 bases from J, with 9 bases in between. Here the CDR3 reads CSARGTTSYTF. Here the CDR3 DNA reads TGCAGTGCTAGAGGGACAACGAGCTACACCTTC.

This chain links TRBV5-5 with TRBJ2-5; perhaps TRBD1 as D (6 bases). Germline V lookup: CDR1 SGHKS, CDR2 YYEKEE (reference sequence). This CDR3 has 16 residues. Trimming took off 3 bases at V and 5 bases at J, with 20 bases between the two ends. The CDR3 bases are TGTGCCAGCAGCTCCGACCTTCTAGCTCAGGGGGAGACCCAGTACTTC. Its translation: CASSSDLLAQGETQYF.

CDR3 sequence reads: CASSRSGTGPYEQYF. The CDR3 DNA sequence: TGTGCCAGTAGTCGCTCCGGGACAGGCCCTTACGAGCAGTACTTC. The J gene is TRBJ2-7, the V gene TRBV19, with TRBD1 identical over 8 bases. Per germline, CDR1 LNHDA and CDR2 SQIVND (reference sequence). The J segment lost 4 bases and the V segment lost 5 bases, leaving 10 bases of the junction unmatched. The CDR3 length is 15 residues.

The V and J genes are TRBV20-1 and TRBJ2-5; D unclear. The J call could be wrong; TRBJ2-7 is a better fit for the DNA end. This CDR3 has 11 amino acids. CDR1 and CDR2 (germline): DFQATT, SNEGSKA (reference sequence). The CDR3 sequence: CSARMMVEQYF. As DNA, the CDR3 is TGCAGTGCTAGAATGATGGTCGAGCAGTACTTC.

Worth noting for this clone: The same CDR3 can be traced to other DNA sequences in this sample. CDR3 in DNA: TGTGCCAGCAGTTACCCGGGGACCGGGGAGCTGTTTTTT. This codes for CASSYPGTGELFF. The chain is built from TRBV28 and TRBJ2-2; the D gene is possibly TRBD2 (5 bases). Germline V gene sequence: CDR1 MDHEN, CDR2 SYDVKM. The V end was cut by 4 bases, the J end by 5 bases, with 8 bases between. The CDR3 runs 13 residues.

This clone came up once. The chain has TRBV2 and TRBJ2-1, with 7 bases that match TRBD1. CDR3 length equals 14 residues. In germline, CDR1 is SNHLY, CDR2 FYNNEI. V was pared by 6 bases and J by 3 bases, with 5 bases of the junction left unmatched. CDR3 DNA sequence: TGTGCCAGCAGGGGGGACAGCAACTACAATGAGCAGTTCTTC. The encoded protein is CASRGDSNYNEQFF.